The rows below give T cell receptor beta chains drawn from one sample of a study of CD8+ T cells in alopecia areata. The protocol was immunoSEQ multiplex PCR, while the TCRdb copy is restricted to in-frame clones and leaves out a portion. This table holds around 100,000 clones, around 47% found once. Source: CD8+ T cells sorted from blood, taken at week 24, from a patient treated with tofacitinib. These TCRs come from a human donor with alopecia areata. Both conserved end residues are part of each CDR3. D genes are given only for firm matches. The size entry is marked missing in some rows and otherwise reads once, few, many or a size class.

v_call,j_call,d_call,clone_size,cdr3_aa,cdr3_nt
TRBV28,TRBJ2-7,NA,NA,CASSLPTDEQYF,TGTGCCAGCAGTTTGCCGACCGACGAGCAGTACTTC
TRBV14,TRBJ1-1,NA,NA,CASSPWAGPGVITEAFF,TGTGCCAGCAGCCCTTGGGCGGGACCAGGGGTGATCACTGAAGCTTTCTTT
TRBV5-1,TRBJ2-5,NA,few,CASSLGGTQETQYF,TGCGCCAGCAGCTTAGGTGGAACTCAAGAGACCCAGTACTTC
TRBV11-2,TRBJ2-1,NA,NA,CASSLEGHLIF,TGTGCCAGCAGCTTAGAGGGGCACCTCATCTTC
TRBV5-1,TRBJ1-1,TRBD1,NA,CASSLTGVMNTEAFF,TGCGCCAGCAGCTTGACAGGGGTAATGAACACTGAAGCTTTCTTT
TRBV7-3,TRBJ2-1,TRBD2,NA,CASSLGLAGGLGNEQFF,TGTGCCAGCAGCTTAGGACTAGCGGGAGGGCTCGGCAATGAGCAGTTCTTC
TRBV30,TRBJ1-5,NA,NA,CAWSNGEDQPQHF,TGTGCCTGGAGCAATGGTGAGGATCAGCCCCAGCATTTT
TRBV2,TRBJ2-7,TRBD2,NA,CASSERPLLASGSSYEQYF,TGTGCCAGCAGTGAACGTCCCCTACTGGCTAGCGGGAGCTCCTACGAGCAGTACTTC
TRBV29-1,TRBJ2-5,NA,NA,CSVDNRAVETQYF,TGCAGCGTTGATAACAGGGCCGTCGAGACCCAGTACTTC
TRBV29-1,TRBJ2-1,TRBD2,few,CSVPGTSGGRYEQFF,TGCAGCGTTCCCGGGACTAGCGGAGGGCGTTACGAGCAGTTCTTC
TRBV19,TRBJ2-1,NA,NA,CASSWDLSGNEQFF,TGTGCCAGTAGTTGGGACCTCTCGGGCAATGAGCAGTTCTTC
TRBV5-1,TRBJ1-1,TRBD1,NA,CASSQRQGTNTEAFF,TGCGCCAGCAGCCAAAGACAGGGGACGAACACTGAAGCTTTCTTT
TRBV27,TRBJ2-2,NA,NA,CASSSGYGGELFF,TGTGCCAGCAGTTCGGGGTACGGCGGGGAGCTGTTTTTT
TRBV15,TRBJ2-1,TRBD2,many,CATSREGGRANEQFF,TGTGCCACCAGCAGAGAGGGCGGGAGGGCCAATGAGCAGTTCTTC
TRBV28,TRBJ2-2,NA,few,CASRVSGELFF,TGTGCCAGCAGGGTATCCGGGGAGCTGTTTTTT
TRBV2,TRBJ2-7,NA,few,CASGERLSEQYF,TGTGCCAGCGGTGAACGACTGAGCGAGCAGTACTTC
TRBV7-6,TRBJ2-1,NA,NA,CASSSVTYNEQFF,TGTGCCAGCAGCTCCGTCACCTACAATGAGCAGTTCTTC
TRBV2,TRBJ2-1,TRBD1,NA,CASSLTGGYYNEQFF,TGTGCCAGCAGCCTCACAGGGGGCTACTACAATGAGCAGTTCTTC
TRBV18,TRBJ2-5,TRBD1,NA,CASSPPDRAPETQYF,TGTGCCAGCTCACCTCCCGACAGGGCCCCAGAGACCCAGTACTTC
TRBV4-2,TRBJ2-7,NA,NA,CASSQDHRPSYEQYF,TGTGCCAGCAGCCAAGACCACAGACCCTCCTACGAGCAGTACTTC
TRBV7-2,TRBJ2-1,TRBD2,NA,CASSSRLAGYLNEQFF,TGTGCCAGCAGCTCCCGACTAGCGGGATACCTAAATGAGCAGTTCTTC
TRBV11-1,TRBJ2-1,TRBD2,NA,CASSLRRASGTGEQFF,TGTGCCAGCAGCCTTAGGCGGGCTAGCGGGACCGGTGAGCAGTTCTTC
TRBV4-1,TRBJ1-2,TRBD1,NA,CASSQVGDSHPSGYTF,TGCGCCAGCAGCCAAGTGGGGGACAGTCACCCTTCTGGCTACACCTTC
TRBV2,TRBJ2-2,NA,NA,CASSELYFEGELFF,TGTGCCAGCAGTGAACTTTACTTTGAGGGGGAGCTGTTTTTT
TRBV9,TRBJ1-1,NA,NA,CASSPSGFTEAFF,TGTGCCAGCAGCCCCTCGGGATTCACTGAAGCTTTCTTT
TRBV7-3,TRBJ2-1,NA,NA,CASSLDGYNEQFF,TGTGCCAGCAGCTTAGACGGGTACAATGAGCAGTTCTTC
TRBV29-1,TRBJ2-1,TRBD1,few,CSVESTGTAYNEQFF,TGCAGCGTTGAATCGACCGGGACAGCCTACAATGAGCAGTTCTTC
TRBV6-1,TRBJ2-5,NA,few,CASSARERGEAQYF,TGTGCCAGCAGTGCCCGAGAGAGGGGCGAGGCCCAGTACTTC
TRBV25-1,TRBJ1-4,NA,NA,CASSEHSVDEKLFF,TGTGCCAGCAGTGAGCACAGTGTAGATGAAAAACTGTTTTTT
TRBV9,TRBJ2-2,TRBD2,few,CASSVGSGGNTGELFF,TGTGCCAGCAGCGTAGGTTCGGGAGGGAACACCGGGGAGCTGTTTTTT
TRBV7-9,TRBJ2-3,NA,NA,CASSSSTDTQYF,TGTGCCAGCAGCTCTAGCACAGATACGCAGTATTTT
TRBV7-9,TRBJ2-7,NA,NA,CASRRGYEQYF,TGTGCCAGCCGCAGGGGCTACGAGCAGTACTTC
TRBV7-9,TRBJ2-1,TRBD1,few,CASKTGAYNEQFF,TGTGCCAGTAAGACAGGGGCCTACAATGAGCAGTTCTTC
TRBV6-6,TRBJ2-7,NA,few,CASSYSLEQYF,TGTGCCAGCAGTTACTCTCTGGAGCAGTACTTC
TRBV18,TRBJ2-7,TRBD1,few,CASSPGTVTEQYF,TGTGCCAGCTCACCAGGGACAGTCACCGAGCAGTACTTC
TRBV6-1,TRBJ1-4,NA,NA,CASSEEWAVQPSNEKLFF,TGTGCCAGCAGTGAAGAGTGGGCAGTCCAACCTTCAAATGAAAAACTGTTTTTT
TRBV7-9,TRBJ2-5,TRBD1,few,CASSLGQGAQETQYF,TGTGCCAGCAGCTTGGGACAGGGGGCACAAGAGACCCAGTACTTC
TRBV25-1,TRBJ2-7,NA,few,CASSETLSYEQYF,TGTGCCAGCAGTGAAACTCTCTCCTACGAGCAGTACTTC
TRBV7-9,TRBJ1-1,NA,few,CASSPRLGNTEAFF,TGTGCCAGCAGTCCGCGTCTGGGGAACACTGAAGCTTTCTTT
TRBV14,TRBJ2-1,NA,few,CASSLNRANEQFF,TGTGCCAGCAGCCTGAACCGCGCCAATGAGCAGTTCTTC
TRBV7-9,TRBJ2-1,NA,few,CASSFPAASYNEQFF,TGTGCCAGCAGCTTTCCAGCGGCTTCCTACAATGAGCAGTTCTTC
TRBV30,TRBJ2-3,TRBD2,few,CAWSVRPLAGGADTQYF,TGTGCCTGGAGTGTCCGCCCCTTAGCGGGAGGTGCAGATACGCAGTATTTT
TRBV6-5,TRBJ2-1,TRBD2,NA,CASSRVLAGVFEQFF,TGTGCCAGCAGCCGCGTTCTAGCGGGAGTGTTTGAGCAGTTCTTC
TRBV29-1,TRBJ2-3,TRBD1,few,CSLTGGIGDTQYF,TGCAGCCTGACAGGGGGCATCGGAGATACGCAGTATTTT
TRBV30,TRBJ2-7,NA,NA,CAWSVGTYEQYF,TGTGCCTGGAGTGTGGGGACATACGAGCAGTACTTC
TRBV6-1,TRBJ2-7,NA,few,CASSELLGRYEQYF,TGTGCCAGCAGTGAGTTACTGGGGCGGTACGAGCAGTACTTC
TRBV7-2,TRBJ2-1,TRBD1,few,CASSSHGDRGLVNEQFF,TGTGCCAGCAGCTCCCACGGGGACAGGGGGCTGGTCAATGAGCAGTTCTTC
TRBV6-1,TRBJ2-7,TRBD1,NA,CASSVRQGFHEQYF,TGTGCCAGCAGTGTGAGACAGGGATTCCACGAGCAGTACTTC
TRBV7-2,TRBJ2-7,NA,NA,CASSLAGGGTYEQYF,TGTGCCAGCAGCTTAGCAGGAGGGGGAACCTACGAGCAGTACTTC
TRBV7-9,TRBJ1-5,NA,medium-sized,CASSFSTEQPQHF,TGTGCCAGCAGCTTCTCCACCGAACAGCCCCAGCATTTT